The rows below give T cell receptor beta chains drawn from one sample of a study of post-analysis software for immune sequencing data. TCRdb independently ran MiXCR on the PCR reads; one entry per CDR3 protein. Of roughly 580,000 distinct CDR3 sequences listed, about 44% are singletons. The sequenced material came from blood. These receptors were taken from a girl aged 5-17 years with multiple sclerosis. Both conserved end residues are part of each CDR3.

J gene	V gene	CDR3 protein
TRBJ2-3	TRBV12-3/TRBV12-4	CASSLDFNTDTQYF
TRBJ1-2	TRBV12-3/TRBV12-4	CASSYGEGARGYTF
TRBJ1-1	TRBV10-3	CAISPPGTEAFF
TRBJ1-2	TRBV4-2	CASSQVGTGGYGYTF
TRBJ2-1	TRBV2	CASSGEGNEQFF
TRBJ1-1	TRBV11-3	CASTPGTGNTEAFF
TRBJ1-1	TRBV12-3/TRBV12-4	CASSPGVDAEAFF
TRBJ2-3	TRBV20-1	CSALSGTGGLDTQYF
TRBJ2-7	TRBV25-1	CASSDRSGGGRRNEQYF
.	TRBV7-2	CASARGFVLAETQYF
.	TRBV11-3	CASSSPRDRSGETQYF
TRBJ1-3	TRBV7-2	CASSLGQGVSGSTIYF
TRBJ2-3	TRBV10-3	CAISSTDTQYF
TRBJ1-2	TRBV20-1	CSARNTGGQGYTF
TRBJ2-5	TRBV29-1	CSVDCQGAGETQYF
TRBJ1-2	TRBV5-5	CASSLAVDRGISYTF
TRBJ2-4	TRBV29-1	CSVERQGAGEQYF
TRBJ2-1	TRBV7-2	CASSLKGRVFNEQFF
TRBJ2-1	TRBV6-4	CASSEVLATYNEQFF
TRBJ1-1	TRBV6-5	CASSSTAGSAEAFF
TRBJ1-1	TRBV7-9	CASGVYTEAFF
TRBJ1-2	TRBV10-3	CAITAGVNYGYTF
TRBJ2-2	TRBV10-3	CAISARELLNTGELFF
TRBJ2-1	TRBV12-3/TRBV12-4	CASLPGLLYNEQFF
TRBJ1-2	TRBV6-5	CASSYSRTDYTF
TRBJ2-3	TRBV20-1	CSLREEGTDTQYF
TRBJ1-5	TRBV24-1	CATSDPTGFTDANDQHF
TRBJ1-5	TRBV5-5	CASSLNRGGGSNQPQHF
TRBJ2-1	TRBV6-1	CASRSHPGTGGNEQFF
TRBJ1-5	TRBV12-3/TRBV12-4	CAGSRTGGSNQPQHF
TRBJ2-1	TRBV20-1	CSARDLHSSINNEQFF
TRBJ2-5	TRBV7-7	CASSLAKGLLQETQYF
TRBJ1-6	TRBV4-1	CASSQAISGSPLHF
TRBJ2-1	TRBV9	CASSVDLSGSVYNEQFF
TRBJ2-1	TRBV4-1	CASRPLKGRSYNEQFF
TRBJ2-3	TRBV12-3/TRBV12-4	CASSFGAGTDTQYF
TRBJ1-1	TRBV5-6	CASSLARRRAYPEAFF
TRBJ2-7	TRBV10-3	CAISGGSEGYEQYF
TRBJ1-1	TRBV29-1	CSVDIGPTEAFF
TRBJ2-3	TRBV7-2	CASSLQSESSTDTQYF
TRBJ2-5	TRBV7-9	CASSLSPRLAGLQETQYF
TRBJ2-1	TRBV12-3/TRBV12-4	CASSLTRDRSSYNEQFF
TRBJ2-7	TRBV29-1	CSVDSGTSTPSYEQYF
TRBJ2-3	TRBV20-1	CSARDGGGEFLDTQYF
TRBJ2-1	TRBV11-2	CASSLDPSGTWYNEQFF